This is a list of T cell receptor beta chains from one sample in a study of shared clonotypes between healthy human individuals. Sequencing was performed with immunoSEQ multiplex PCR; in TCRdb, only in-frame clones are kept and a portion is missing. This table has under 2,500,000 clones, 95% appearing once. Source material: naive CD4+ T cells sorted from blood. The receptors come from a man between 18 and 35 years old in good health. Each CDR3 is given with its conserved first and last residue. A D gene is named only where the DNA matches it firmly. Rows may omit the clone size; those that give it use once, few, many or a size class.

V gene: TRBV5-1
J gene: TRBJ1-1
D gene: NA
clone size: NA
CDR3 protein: CASSTAGTLNTEAFF
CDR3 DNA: TGCGCCAGCAGCACCGCCGGGACACTGAACACTGAAGCTTTCTTT

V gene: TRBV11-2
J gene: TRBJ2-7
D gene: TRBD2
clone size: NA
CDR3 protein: CASSRGVSYEQYF
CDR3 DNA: TGTGCCAGCAGCCGGGGGGTTAGCTACGAGCAGTACTTC

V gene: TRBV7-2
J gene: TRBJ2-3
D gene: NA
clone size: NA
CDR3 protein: CASTLLDTQYF
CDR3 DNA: TGTGCCAGCACCCTACTAGATACGCAGTATTTT

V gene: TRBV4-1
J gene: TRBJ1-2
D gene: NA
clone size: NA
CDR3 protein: CASSQPGDLSYGYTF
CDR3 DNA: TGCGCCAGCAGCCAACCAGGGGACCTTTCCTATGGCTACACCTTC

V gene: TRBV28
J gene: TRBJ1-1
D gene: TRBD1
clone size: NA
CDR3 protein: CATLTQGAGYTEAFF
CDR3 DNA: TGTGCCACCCTAACACAGGGGGCAGGGTACACTGAAGCTTTCTTT

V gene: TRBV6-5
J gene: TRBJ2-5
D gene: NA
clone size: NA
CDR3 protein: CASSYSGGEEETQYF
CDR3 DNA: TGTGCCAGCAGTTACTCTGGGGGTGAGGAAGAGACCCAGTACTTC

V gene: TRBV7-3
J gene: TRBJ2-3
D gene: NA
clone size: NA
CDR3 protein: CASSLGEGTDTQYF
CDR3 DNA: TGTGCCAGCAGCTTAGGGGAGGGCACAGATACGCAGTATTTT

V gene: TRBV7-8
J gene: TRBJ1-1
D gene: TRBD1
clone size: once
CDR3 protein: CASSFPSDADRAFPEAFF
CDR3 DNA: TGTGCCAGCAGCTTTCCTTCCGACGCGGACAGGGCTTTCCCTGAAGCTTTCTTT

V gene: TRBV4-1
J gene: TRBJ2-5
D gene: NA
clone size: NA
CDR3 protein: CASSQEKGYETQYF
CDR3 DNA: TGCGCCAGCAGCCAAGAGAAGGGGTACGAGACCCAGTACTTC

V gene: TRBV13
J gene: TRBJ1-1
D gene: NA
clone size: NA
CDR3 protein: CASSFNPSATSGSEAFF
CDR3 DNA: TGTGCCAGCAGCTTTAATCCCTCGGCCACCTCTGGGTCTGAAGCTTTCTTT

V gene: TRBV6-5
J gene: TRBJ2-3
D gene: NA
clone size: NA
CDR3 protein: CASSYSSLGGTDTQYF
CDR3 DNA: TGTGCCAGCAGTTACTCATCTCTAGGGGGCACAGATACGCAGTATTTT

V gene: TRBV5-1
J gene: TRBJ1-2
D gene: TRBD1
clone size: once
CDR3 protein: CASSLAQGAYTF
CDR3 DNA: TGCGCCAGCAGCTTGGCGCAGGGGGCCTACACCTTC

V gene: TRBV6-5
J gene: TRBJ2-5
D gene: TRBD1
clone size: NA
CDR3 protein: CASSRGTEAGTQYF
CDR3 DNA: TGTGCCAGCAGTCGAGGGACAGAAGCAGGGACCCAGTACTTC

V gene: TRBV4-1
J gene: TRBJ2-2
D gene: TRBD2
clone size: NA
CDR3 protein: CASSHPGTSRGELFF
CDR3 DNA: TGCGCCAGCAGCCACCCCGGGACTAGCCGCGGGGAGCTGTTTTTT

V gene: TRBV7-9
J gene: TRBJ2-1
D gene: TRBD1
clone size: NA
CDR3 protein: CASSAGTGALNEQFF
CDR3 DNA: TGTGCCAGCAGCGCCGGGACAGGGGCTTTGAATGAGCAGTTCTTC

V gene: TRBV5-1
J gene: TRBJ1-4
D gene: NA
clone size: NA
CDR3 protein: CASRLTGDGEKLFF
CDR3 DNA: TGCGCCAGCAGGCTGACAGGTGACGGGGAAAAACTGTTTTTT

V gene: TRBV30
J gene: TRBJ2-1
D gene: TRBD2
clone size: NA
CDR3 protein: CACPFTGTSNNEQFF
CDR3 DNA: TGTGCCTGCCCCTTCACCGGGACTAGCAACAATGAGCAGTTCTTC

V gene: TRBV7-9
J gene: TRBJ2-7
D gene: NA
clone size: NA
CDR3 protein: CASSLGGTSSYEQYF
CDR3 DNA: TGTGCCAGCAGCTTAGGCGGGACGAGCTCCTACGAGCAGTACTTC

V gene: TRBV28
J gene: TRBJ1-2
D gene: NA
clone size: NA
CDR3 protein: CASSSTAGNYGYTF
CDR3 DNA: TGTGCCAGCAGTTCCACGGCGGGTAACTATGGCTACACCTTC

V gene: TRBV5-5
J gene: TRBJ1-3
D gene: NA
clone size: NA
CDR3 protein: CASSLVGSAGNTIYF
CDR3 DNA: TGTGCCAGCAGCTTGGTAGGCTCAGCTGGAAACACCATATATTTT

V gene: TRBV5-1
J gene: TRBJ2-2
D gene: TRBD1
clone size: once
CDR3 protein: CASSHPRTGVNPGELFF
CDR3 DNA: TGCGCCAGCAGCCACCCCCGGACAGGGGTGAACCCCGGGGAGCTGTTTTTT

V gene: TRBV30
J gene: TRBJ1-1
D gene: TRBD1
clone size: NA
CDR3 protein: CAWDPGGYTEAFF
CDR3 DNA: TGTGCCTGGGATCCAGGGGGCTACACTGAAGCTTTCTTT

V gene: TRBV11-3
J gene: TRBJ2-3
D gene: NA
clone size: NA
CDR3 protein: CASSNDGASTDTQYF
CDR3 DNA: TGTGCCAGCAGCAACGACGGTGCAAGCACAGATACGCAGTATTTT

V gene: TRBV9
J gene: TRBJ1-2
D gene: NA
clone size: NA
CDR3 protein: CASSVSTANLFDYTF
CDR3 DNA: TGTGCCAGCAGCGTATCGACAGCAAATCTCTTTGACTACACCTTC

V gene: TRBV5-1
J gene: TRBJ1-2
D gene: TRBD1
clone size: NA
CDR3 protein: CASSRGQGAGGYTF
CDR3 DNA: TGCGCCAGCAGCCGAGGACAGGGGGCCGGAGGCTACACCTTC

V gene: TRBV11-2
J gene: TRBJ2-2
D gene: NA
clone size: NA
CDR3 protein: CASSQNTGELFF
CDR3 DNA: TGTGCCAGCAGCCAGAACACCGGGGAGCTGTTTTTT

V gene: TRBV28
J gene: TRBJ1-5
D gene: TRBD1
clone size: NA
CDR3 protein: CASSGTVNNQPQHF
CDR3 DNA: TGTGCCAGCAGTGGGACAGTCAACAATCAGCCCCAGCATTTT

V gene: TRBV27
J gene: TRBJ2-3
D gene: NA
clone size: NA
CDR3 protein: CASSRGPFPTDTQYF
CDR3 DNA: TGTGCCAGCAGTCGCGGTCCCTTCCCCACAGATACGCAGTATTTT

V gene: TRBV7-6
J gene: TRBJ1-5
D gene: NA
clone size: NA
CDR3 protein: CASSAKFSNQPQHF
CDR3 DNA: TGTGCCAGCAGCGCAAAGTTTAGCAATCAGCCCCAGCATTTT

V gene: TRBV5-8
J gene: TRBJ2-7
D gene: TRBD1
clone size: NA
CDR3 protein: CASTESWDRRHF
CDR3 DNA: TGTGCCAGCACTGAAAGCTGGGACAGGCGGCACTTC

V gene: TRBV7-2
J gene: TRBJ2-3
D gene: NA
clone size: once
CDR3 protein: CASSPGRTDTQYF
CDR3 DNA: TGTGCCAGCAGCCCGGGGAGGACAGATACGCAGTATTTT

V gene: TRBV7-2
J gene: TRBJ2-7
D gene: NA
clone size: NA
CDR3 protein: CASSPSDGPYEQYF
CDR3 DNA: TGTGCCAGCAGCCCATCGGACGGTCCCTACGAGCAGTACTTC

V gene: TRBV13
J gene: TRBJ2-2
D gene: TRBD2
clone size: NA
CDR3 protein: CASSFLAGVNTGELFF
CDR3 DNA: TGTGCCAGCAGCTTTCTAGCGGGGGTGAACACCGGGGAGCTGTTTTTT

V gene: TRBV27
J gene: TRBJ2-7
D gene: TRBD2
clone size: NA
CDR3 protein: CASALAGIPGYEQYF
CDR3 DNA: TGTGCCAGCGCACTAGCGGGGATTCCTGGCTACGAGCAGTACTTC

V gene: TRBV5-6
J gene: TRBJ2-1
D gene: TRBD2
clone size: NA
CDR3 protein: CASSSDRTSGRYNEQFF
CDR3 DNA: TGTGCCAGCAGCTCGGATCGGACTAGCGGGAGGTACAATGAGCAGTTCTTC

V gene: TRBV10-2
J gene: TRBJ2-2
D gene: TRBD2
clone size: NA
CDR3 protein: CASSILAGVTGELFF
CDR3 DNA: TGCGCCAGCAGTATACTAGCGGGGGTCACCGGGGAGCTGTTTTTT

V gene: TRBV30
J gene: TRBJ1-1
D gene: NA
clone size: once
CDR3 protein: CAWRRLATAEAFF
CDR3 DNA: TGTGCCTGGAGACGGTTGGCAACGGCTGAAGCTTTCTTT

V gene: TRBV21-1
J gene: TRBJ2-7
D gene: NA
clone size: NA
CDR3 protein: CASSIPGLAGVRSYEQYF
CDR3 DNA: TGTGCCAGCAGCATACCGGGACTAGCGGGAGTCCGTAGTTACGAGCAGTACTTC

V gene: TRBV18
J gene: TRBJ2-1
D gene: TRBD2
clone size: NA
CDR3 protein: CASSARDKFTSGSTYNEQFF
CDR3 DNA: TGTGCCAGCTCAGCACGGGACAAATTTACTAGCGGGAGTACTTACAATGAGCAGTTCTTC

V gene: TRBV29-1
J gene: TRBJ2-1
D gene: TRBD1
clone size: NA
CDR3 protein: CSVHTGGNYNEQFF
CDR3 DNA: TGCAGCGTTCACACAGGGGGAAACTACAATGAGCAGTTCTTC

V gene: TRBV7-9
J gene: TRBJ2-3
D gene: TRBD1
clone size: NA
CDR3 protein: CASSPGQGEDTQYF
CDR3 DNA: TGTGCCAGCAGCCCGGGACAGGGGGAAGATACGCAGTATTTT

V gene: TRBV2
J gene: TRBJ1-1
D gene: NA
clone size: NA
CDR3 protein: CARNRDGAFF
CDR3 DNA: TGTGCCAGAAACAGAGATGGGGCTTTCTTT

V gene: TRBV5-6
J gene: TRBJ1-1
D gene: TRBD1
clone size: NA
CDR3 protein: CASSRIDRVNTEAFF
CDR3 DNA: TGTGCCAGCAGCCGGATTGACAGGGTTAACACTGAAGCTTTCTTT

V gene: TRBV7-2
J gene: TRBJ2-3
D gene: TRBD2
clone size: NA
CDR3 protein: CASSRVPAGAGTQYF
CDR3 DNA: TGTGCCAGCAGCCGGGTCCCAGCGGGAGCAGGTACGCAGTATTTT

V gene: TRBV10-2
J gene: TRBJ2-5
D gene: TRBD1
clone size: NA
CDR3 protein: CASTEGDRIEGQETQYF
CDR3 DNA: TGCGCCAGCACCGAAGGGGACAGGATCGAGGGGCAAGAGACCCAGTACTTC

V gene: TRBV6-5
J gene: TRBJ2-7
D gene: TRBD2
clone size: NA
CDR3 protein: CASSYGPTSGSYEQYF
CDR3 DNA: TGTGCCAGCAGTTACGGGCCGACTAGCGGCTCCTACGAGCAGTACTTC

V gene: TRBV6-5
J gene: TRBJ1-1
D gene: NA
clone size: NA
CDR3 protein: CASSARGVLWTEAFF
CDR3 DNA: TGTGCCAGCAGTGCTAGGGGGGTCTTGTGGACTGAAGCTTTCTTT

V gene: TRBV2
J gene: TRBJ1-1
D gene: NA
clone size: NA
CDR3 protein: CASSLDGEAFF
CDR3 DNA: TGTGCCAGCAGTCTTGACGGTGAAGCTTTCTTT

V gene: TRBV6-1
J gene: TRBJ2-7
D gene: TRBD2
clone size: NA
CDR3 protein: CASSEASGGRSYEQYF
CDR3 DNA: TGTGCCAGCAGTGAAGCGTCTGGCGGGAGGAGCTACGAGCAGTACTTC

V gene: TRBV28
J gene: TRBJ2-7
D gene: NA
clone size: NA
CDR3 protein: CAARGSHEQYF
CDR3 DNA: TGTGCCGCTCGAGGGTCCCACGAGCAGTACTTC

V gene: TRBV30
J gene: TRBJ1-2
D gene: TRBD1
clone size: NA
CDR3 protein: CAWSWGTGERNYGYTF
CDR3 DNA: TGTGCCTGGAGCTGGGGGACAGGGGAAAGGAACTATGGCTACACCTTC

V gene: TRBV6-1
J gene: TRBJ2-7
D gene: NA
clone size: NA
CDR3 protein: CASRTTGISYEQYF
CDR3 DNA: TGTGCCAGCAGAACCACGGGGATCTCCTACGAGCAGTACTTC

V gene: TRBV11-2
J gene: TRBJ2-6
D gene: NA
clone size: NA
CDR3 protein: CASSLDGAGANVLTF
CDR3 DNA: TGTGCCAGCAGCTTAGATGGAGCCGGGGCCAACGTCCTGACTTTC

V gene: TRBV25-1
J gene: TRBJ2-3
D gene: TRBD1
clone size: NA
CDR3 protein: CASTGQERTDTQYF
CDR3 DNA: TGTGCCAGCACCGGACAGGAGCGCACAGATACGCAGTATTTT

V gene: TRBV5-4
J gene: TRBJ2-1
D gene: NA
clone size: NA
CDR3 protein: CATFQEPSYNEQFF
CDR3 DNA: TGTGCCACCTTTCAAGAACCATCCTACAATGAGCAGTTCTTC